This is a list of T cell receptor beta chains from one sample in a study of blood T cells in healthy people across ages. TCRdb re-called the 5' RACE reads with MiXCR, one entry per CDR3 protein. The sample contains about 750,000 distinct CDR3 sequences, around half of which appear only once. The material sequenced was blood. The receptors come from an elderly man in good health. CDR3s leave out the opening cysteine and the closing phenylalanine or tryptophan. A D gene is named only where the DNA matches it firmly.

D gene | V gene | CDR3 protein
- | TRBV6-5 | ASSYRAVSGYT
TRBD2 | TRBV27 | ASSHPLASGSPSSYNEQY
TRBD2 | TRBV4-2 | ASSQLSGRTQY
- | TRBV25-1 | ASSGNVFYGYT
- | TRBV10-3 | AISERRAEQF
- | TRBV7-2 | ASSLGPGRDYGYT
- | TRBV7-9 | ASSLGNLRQETQY
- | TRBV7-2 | ASSFRDNNQPQH
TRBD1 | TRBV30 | AWKHKGQGHEQY
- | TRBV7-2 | ASSRAKGHTEAF
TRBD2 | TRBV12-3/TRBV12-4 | ASSFRAGANEQF
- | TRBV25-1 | ASSLSDNRYAY
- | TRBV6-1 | ASSEPGRSSYNSPLH
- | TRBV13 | ASSNFGAGEYQTDSNQPQH
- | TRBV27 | ASSFTFQGEQY
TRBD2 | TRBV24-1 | ATSDPAGGVDTQY
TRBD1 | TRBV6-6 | ASSRGTGGSTYEQY
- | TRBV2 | ASSDSGGINGQF
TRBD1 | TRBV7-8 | ASSLWDRDTGELF
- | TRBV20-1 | SASDPRGGTDTQY
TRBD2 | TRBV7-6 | ASSPGLGRNEQY
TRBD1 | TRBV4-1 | ASSHPNGGRGHRYAY
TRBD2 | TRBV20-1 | SAKGTSGWDEQF
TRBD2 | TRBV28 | ATRGSGRHEQY
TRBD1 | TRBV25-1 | ASKGQGSSYNEQF
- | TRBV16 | ASSRWTENYGYT
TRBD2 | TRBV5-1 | ASSTGLGTARNEQF
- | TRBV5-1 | ASSEGDLNEQF
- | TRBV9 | ASRPSLGRRARDTQY
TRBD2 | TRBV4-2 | ASSRRTSGGMGNEQY
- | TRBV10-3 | AITRDNVNTEAF